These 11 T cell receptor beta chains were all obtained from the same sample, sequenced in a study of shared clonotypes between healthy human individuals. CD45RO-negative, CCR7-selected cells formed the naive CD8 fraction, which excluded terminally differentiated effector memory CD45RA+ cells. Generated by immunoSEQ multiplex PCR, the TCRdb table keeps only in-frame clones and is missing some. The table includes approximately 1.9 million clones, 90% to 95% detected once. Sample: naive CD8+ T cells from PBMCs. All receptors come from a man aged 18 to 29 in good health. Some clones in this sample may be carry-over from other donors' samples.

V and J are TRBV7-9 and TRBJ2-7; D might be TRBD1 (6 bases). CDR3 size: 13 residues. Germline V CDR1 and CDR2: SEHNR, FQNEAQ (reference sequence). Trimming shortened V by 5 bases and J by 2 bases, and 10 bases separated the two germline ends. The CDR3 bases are TGTGCCAGCAGCGAGGGACACACCTACGAGCAGTACTTC. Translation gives CASSEGHTYEQYF.

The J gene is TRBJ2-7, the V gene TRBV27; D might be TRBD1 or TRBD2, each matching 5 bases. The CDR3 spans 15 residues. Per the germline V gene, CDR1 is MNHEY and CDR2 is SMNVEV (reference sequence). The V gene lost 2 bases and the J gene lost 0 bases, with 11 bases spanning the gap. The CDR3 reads CASSLRDARSYEQYF. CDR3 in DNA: TGTGCCAGCAGTTTAAGGGACGCCCGCTCCTACGAGCAGTACTTC.

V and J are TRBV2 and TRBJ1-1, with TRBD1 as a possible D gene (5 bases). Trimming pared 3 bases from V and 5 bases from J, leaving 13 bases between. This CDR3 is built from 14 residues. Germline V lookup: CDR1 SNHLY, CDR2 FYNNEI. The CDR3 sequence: CASSEGQGGTEAFF. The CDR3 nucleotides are TGTGCCAGCAGTGAGGGGCAGGGTGGTACTGAAGCTTTCTTT.

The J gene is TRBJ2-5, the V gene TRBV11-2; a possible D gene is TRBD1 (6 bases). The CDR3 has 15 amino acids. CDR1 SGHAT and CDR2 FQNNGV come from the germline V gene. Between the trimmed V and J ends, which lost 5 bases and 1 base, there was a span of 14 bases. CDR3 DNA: TGTGCCAGCAGCCCTGATAGGACAGCCCAAGAGACCCAGTACTTC. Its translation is CASSPDRTAQETQYF.

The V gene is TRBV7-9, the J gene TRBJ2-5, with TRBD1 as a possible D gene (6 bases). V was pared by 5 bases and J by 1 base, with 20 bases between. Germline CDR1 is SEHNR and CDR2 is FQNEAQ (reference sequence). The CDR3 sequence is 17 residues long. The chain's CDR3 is CASSLWGPRGTQETQYF. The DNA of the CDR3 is TGTGCCAGCAGCCTGTGGGGGCCCCGGGGCACCCAAGAGACCCAGTACTTC.

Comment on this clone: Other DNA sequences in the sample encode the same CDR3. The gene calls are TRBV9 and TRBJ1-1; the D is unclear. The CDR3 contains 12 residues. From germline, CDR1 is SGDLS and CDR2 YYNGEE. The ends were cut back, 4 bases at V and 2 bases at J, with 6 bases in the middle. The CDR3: CASSPQNTEAFF. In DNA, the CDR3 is TGTGCCAGCAGCCCCCAAAACACTGAAGCTTTCTTT.

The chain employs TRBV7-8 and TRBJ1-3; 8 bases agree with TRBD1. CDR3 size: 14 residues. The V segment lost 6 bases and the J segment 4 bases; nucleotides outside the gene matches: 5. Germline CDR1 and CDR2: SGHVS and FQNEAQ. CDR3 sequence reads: CASSLQGVGNTIYF. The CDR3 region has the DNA TGTGCCAGCAGTCTACAGGGGGTCGGAAACACCATATATTTT.

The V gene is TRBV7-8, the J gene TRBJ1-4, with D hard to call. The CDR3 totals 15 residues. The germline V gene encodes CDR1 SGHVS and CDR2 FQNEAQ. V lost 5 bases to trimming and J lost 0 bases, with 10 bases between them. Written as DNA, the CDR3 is TGTGCCAGCAGCGAGCGCCGAGCAACTAATGAAAAACTGTTTTTT. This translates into CASSERRATNEKLFF.

The CDR3 reads CATTLTARGWNTGELFF. The DNA for the CDR3 is TGTGCCACCACCCTCACCGCTAGAGGGTGGAACACCGGGGAGCTGTTTTTT. This chain links TRBV27 with TRBJ2-2; possibly TRBD2 for D (5 bases). Germline V gene lookup returns CDR1 MNHEY and CDR2 SMNVEV (reference sequence). The CDR3 runs to 17 residues. The V end was cut by 10 bases, the J end by 1 base, with 22 bases between.

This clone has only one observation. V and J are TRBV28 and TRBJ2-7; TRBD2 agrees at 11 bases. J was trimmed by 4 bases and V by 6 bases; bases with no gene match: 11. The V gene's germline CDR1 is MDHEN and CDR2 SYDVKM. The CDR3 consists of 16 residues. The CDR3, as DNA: TGTGCCAGCAGCCTAGAACTAGCGGGAGAGTCGTACGAGCAGTACTTC. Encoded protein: CASSLELAGESYEQYF.

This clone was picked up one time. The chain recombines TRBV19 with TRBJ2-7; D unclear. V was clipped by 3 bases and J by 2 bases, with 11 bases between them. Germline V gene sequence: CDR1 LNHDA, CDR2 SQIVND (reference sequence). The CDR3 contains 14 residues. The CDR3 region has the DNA TGTGCCAGTAGTATGTTGGCTGGGACCTACGAGCAGTACTTC. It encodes CASSMLAGTYEQYF.